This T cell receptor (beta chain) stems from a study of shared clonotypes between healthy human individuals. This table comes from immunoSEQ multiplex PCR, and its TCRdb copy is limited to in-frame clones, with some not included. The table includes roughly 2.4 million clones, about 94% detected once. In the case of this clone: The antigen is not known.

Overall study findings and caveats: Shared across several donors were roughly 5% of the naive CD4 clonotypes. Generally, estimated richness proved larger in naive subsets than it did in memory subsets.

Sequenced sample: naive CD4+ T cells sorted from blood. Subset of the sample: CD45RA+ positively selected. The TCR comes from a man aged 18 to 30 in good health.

The CDR3 DNA follows: TGTGCCAGCAGTTACTCCTCCGACCCTTCGGAGCAGTACTTC. Its translation: CASSYSSDPSEQYF. The chain joins TRBV6-5 to TRBJ2-7; no clear D gene. V was cut by 0 bases and J by 7 bases, with 13 bases left in between. CDR3 size: 14 residues. CDR1 is MNHEY and CDR2 is SVGAGI in the germline V gene.